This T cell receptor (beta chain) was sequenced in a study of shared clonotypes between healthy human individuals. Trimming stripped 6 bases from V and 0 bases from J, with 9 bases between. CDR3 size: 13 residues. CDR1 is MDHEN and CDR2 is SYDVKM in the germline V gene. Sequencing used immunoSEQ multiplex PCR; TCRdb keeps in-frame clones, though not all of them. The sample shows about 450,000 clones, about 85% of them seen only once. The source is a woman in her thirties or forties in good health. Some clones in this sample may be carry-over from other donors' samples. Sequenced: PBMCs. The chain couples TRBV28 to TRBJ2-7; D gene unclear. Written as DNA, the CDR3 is TGTGCCAGCAGATTCCAGAGCTCCTACGAGCAGTACTTC. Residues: CASRFQSSYEQYF.